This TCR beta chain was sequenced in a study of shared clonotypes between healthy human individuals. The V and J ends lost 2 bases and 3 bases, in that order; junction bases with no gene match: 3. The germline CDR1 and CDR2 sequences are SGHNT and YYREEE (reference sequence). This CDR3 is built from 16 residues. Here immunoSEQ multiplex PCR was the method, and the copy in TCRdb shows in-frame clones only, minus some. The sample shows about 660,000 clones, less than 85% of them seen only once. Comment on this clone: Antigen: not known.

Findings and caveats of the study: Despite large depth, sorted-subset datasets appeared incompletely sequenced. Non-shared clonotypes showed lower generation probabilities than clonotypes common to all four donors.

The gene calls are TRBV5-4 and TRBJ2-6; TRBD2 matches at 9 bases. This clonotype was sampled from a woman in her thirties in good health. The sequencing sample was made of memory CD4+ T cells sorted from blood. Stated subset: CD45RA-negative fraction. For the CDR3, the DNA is TGTGCCAGCAGCTTAGCGGGAGGTATTGGGGCCAACGTCCTGACTTTC. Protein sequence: CASSLAGGIGANVLTF.